Following are 23 T cell receptor beta chains from one sample sequenced in a study of shared clonotypes between healthy human individuals. Clones were sequenced by immunoSEQ multiplex PCR, and TCRdb holds only the in-frame ones, with some missing. The sample contains about 2 million clones, just under 95% of which appear only once. The naive CD8 population came from CD45RO-negative cells selected for CCR7, without terminally differentiated effector memory CD45RA+ cells. Input material: naive CD8+ T cells sorted from blood. The receptors were gathered from a man younger than 35 in good health.

The gene calls are TRBV13 and TRBJ2-7; no clear D gene. There are 15 residues in the CDR3. V was shortened by 5 bases and J by 0 bases, with 14 bases between the two germline ends. CDR1 and CDR2 from the germline V gene are PRHDT and FYEKMQ (reference sequence). The CDR3: CASSPVGESSYEQYF. For the CDR3, the DNA is TGTGCCAGCAGCCCAGTTGGGGAAAGCTCCTACGAGCAGTACTTC. The full variable domain, with the rest looked up from reference TRBV13 and TRBJ2-7, is AAGVIQSPRHLIKEKRETATLKCYPIPRHDTVYWYQQGPGQDPQFLISFYEKMQSDKGSIPDRFSAQQFSDYHSELNMSSLELGDSALYFCASSPVGESSYEQYFGPGTRLTVT.

V and J are TRBV27 and TRBJ2-7; 8 bases agree with TRBD1. V lost 6 bases to trimming and J lost 5 bases; unmatched junction nucleotides: 12. The germline CDR1 and CDR2 sequences are MNHEY and SMNVEV (reference sequence). This CDR3 comprises 15 residues. This chain's CDR3 is CASSQLGQGIDEQYF. CDR3 sequence (DNA): TGTGCCAGCAGCCAATTAGGACAGGGAATAGACGAGCAGTACTTC.

The DNA for the CDR3 is TGTGCCAGCAGTGAAAAAGTAGCCGGGGAGCTGTTTTTT. This sequence encodes CASSEKVAGELFF. J is TRBJ2-2 and V is TRBV2; D is unresolved. The CDR3 has 13 residues. Trimming stripped 2 bases from V and 6 bases from J, with 7 bases between. From germline, CDR1 is SNHLY and CDR2 FYNNEI.

The gene calls are TRBV30 and TRBJ1-5; D possibly corresponds to TRBD1 (5 bases). CDR3 length: 15 amino acids. V lost 2 bases to trimming and J lost 0 bases, with 11 bases between them. Germline-derived CDR1 and CDR2 are GTSNPN and SVGIG (reference sequence). Here the CDR3 reads CAWSLGQSSNQPQHF. CDR3 coding DNA: TGTGCCTGGAGTCTGGGGCAGTCTAGCAATCAGCCCCAGCATTTT.

CDR3 bases: TGTGCCTGGAGGCTAGACTCCTACGAGCAGTACTTC. Protein product: CAWRLDSYEQYF. The chain is built from TRBV30 and TRBJ2-7; no clear D gene. Germline loops: CDR1 GTSNPN, CDR2 SVGIG (reference sequence). CDR3 size: 12 residues. Deletions cut 3 bases from V and 0 bases from J, with 6 bases between.

This chain uses TRBV5-4 with TRBJ2-3, with 7 bases lining up with TRBD2. The CDR3 is made up of 16 amino acids. CDR1 and CDR2 from the germline V gene are SGHNT and YYREEE (reference sequence). The J segment lost 0 bases and the V segment lost 4 bases, leaving 8 bases of the junction unmatched. The CDR3 spells CASSPGLVLSTDTQYF. As DNA, the CDR3 is TGTGCCAGCAGCCCAGGACTAGTTTTGAGCACAGATACGCAGTATTTT.

This chain links TRBV4-1 with TRBJ2-2, with unresolved D. V was trimmed by 4 bases and J by 3 bases, leaving 18 bases between them. The germline CDR1 and CDR2 sequences are MGHRA and YSYEKL. CDR3 size: 17 residues. CDR3 coding DNA: TGCGCCAGCAGCCTCTCCCCGGGCGTGGAGTACACCGGGGAGCTGTTTTTT. Encoded protein: CASSLSPGVEYTGELFF.

In its sample, this clone was seen a few times. Other DNA sequences in this sample translate to the same CDR3. The genes are TRBV7-9 and TRBJ1-5; the match to TRBD1 covers 9 bases. Trimming at V came to 5 bases and at J to 4 bases, leaving 3 bases not matched to a gene. The CDR3 runs to 14 residues. Germline values: CDR1 SEHNR, CDR2 FQNEAQ (reference sequence). In DNA form, the CDR3 reads TGTGCCAGCAGCCCGGGACAGGGTAATCAGCCCCAGCATTTT. Its protein is CASSPGQGNQPQHF.

This clone was detected once. CDR3 sequence: CASSTPSGGAGETQYF. The CDR3 bases are TGTGCCAGCAGCACCCCTAGCGGGGGGGCAGGAGAGACCCAGTACTTC. The chain couples TRBV11-2 to TRBJ2-5; 12 bases match TRBD2. Germline CDR1 and CDR2: SGHAT and FQNNGV. With V trimmed by 5 bases and J by 4 bases, 8 bases remained unmatched. The CDR3 loop spans 16 amino acids.

The J gene is TRBJ1-1, the V gene TRBV27; D is unclear. The CDR3 totals 15 residues. V was shortened by 1 base and J by 3 bases, with 12 bases between the two germline ends. Germline V gene lookup returns CDR1 MNHEY and CDR2 SMNVEV (reference sequence). The CDR3 coding sequence is TGTGCCAGCAGTTTATGGGCCAGGATGGACACTGAAGCTTTCTTT. It translates to CASSLWARMDTEAFF.

In DNA, the CDR3 is TGTGCCTCAACGACAGTCTCCTACGAGCAGTACTTC. Its translation is CASTTVSYEQYF. The V gene is TRBV30, the J gene TRBJ2-7; perhaps TRBD1 as D (5 bases). Germline V CDR1 and CDR2: GTSNPN, SVGIG (reference sequence). CDR3 length equals 12 residues. V was cut by 7 bases and J by 0 bases, with 10 bases left in between.

A remark on this clone: Other DNA sequences from this sample encode an identical CDR3 as well. The J gene is TRBJ2-2, the V gene TRBV6-5; D possibly corresponds to TRBD1 (5 bases). V was clipped by 2 bases and J by 3 bases, with 7 bases between them. Germline CDR1 is MNHEY and CDR2 is SVGAGI. This CDR3 comprises 14 residues. CDR3 protein: CASSYSRDTGELFF. In nucleotides, the CDR3 is TGTGCCAGCAGTTACAGCAGGGACACCGGGGAGCTGTTTTTT.

V and J are TRBV6-5 and TRBJ1-1, with D possibly matching TRBD1 (5 bases). With 5 bases removed from V and 4 bases from J, the gap between germline ends came to 14 bases. CDR3 length: 14 residues. Germline V gene lookup returns CDR1 MNHEY and CDR2 SVGAGI. As DNA, the CDR3 is TGTGCCAGCAGTCCCAGGGTGGGTACCACTGAAGCTTTCTTT. Protein: CASSPRVGTTEAFF.

This chain connects TRBV15 to TRBJ2-4, with D perhaps matching TRBD1 (6 bases). Germline V lookup: CDR1 LNHNV, CDR2 YYDKDF (reference sequence). The CDR3 has 15 residues. V was shortened by 6 bases and J by 4 bases, with 16 bases between the two germline ends. The DNA of the CDR3 is TGTGCCACCAGGCCTACCCCAGGGGAGAAAAACATTCAGTACTTC. Translating it yields CATRPTPGEKNIQYF.

The rearrangement uses TRBV5-6 and TRBJ2-2; D not resolved. Trimming stripped 4 bases from V and 3 bases from J, with 4 bases between. This CDR3 has 12 residues. The germline CDR1 and CDR2 sequences are SGHDT and YYEEEE. The CDR3 protein is CASSTDTGELFF. CDR3 coding DNA: TGTGCCAGCAGCACGGACACCGGGGAGCTGTTTTTT.

The CDR3 DNA reads as TGTGCCAGCAGCAAGGGACTAGCGGGTGTTGCCAAAAACATTCAGTACTTC. Amino acids: CASSKGLAGVAKNIQYF. The chain has TRBV21-1 and TRBJ2-4; no check of the table's D call, TRBD2, against the DNA was made. TRBV21-1 counts as a pseudogene. This CDR3 is 17 amino acids long.

The chain employs TRBV7-8 and TRBJ2-7; no clear D. This CDR3 has 13 residues. Trimming stripped 1 base from V and 7 bases from J, with 11 bases between. The germline CDR1 and CDR2 sequences are SGHVS and FQNEAQ. In nucleotides, the CDR3 is TGTGCCAGCAGCTTAGTAGGTGCGAGGGAGCAGTACTTC. It encodes CASSLVGAREQYF. The complete variable domain, with remaining parts taken from reference TRBV7-8 and TRBJ2-7, reads GAGVSQSPRYKVAKRGQDVALRCDPISGHVSLFWYQQALGQGPEFLTYFQNEAQLDKSGLPSDRFFAERPEGSVSTLKIQRTQQEDSAVYLCASSLVGAREQYFGPGTRLTVT.

This clone was seen only a few times. J is TRBJ1-6 and V is TRBV30; 8 bases fit TRBD1. Germline V CDR1 and CDR2: GTSNPN, SVGIG (reference sequence). The CDR3 is made up of 14 amino acids. V gave up 1 base and J gave up 7 bases; unmatched junction bases: 3. The CDR3 region is CAWSGTGINSPLHF. In nucleotides, the CDR3 is TGTGCCTGGAGTGGGACAGGGATAAATTCACCCCTCCACTTT.

This clone was found once. The rearrangement joins TRBV4-1 to TRBJ2-2, with D unclear. Germline CDR1 is MGHRA and CDR2 is YSYEKL. V gave up 3 bases and J gave up 6 bases, with 8 bases separating them. The CDR3 consists of 13 residues. The CDR3 DNA reads as TGCGCCAGCAGCCACCTAAACCCCGGGGAGCTGTTTTTT. Residues: CASSHLNPGELFF.

This rearrangement joins TRBV6-1 to TRBJ2-1; 14 bases align to TRBD2. CDR1 is MNHNS and CDR2 is SASEGT in the germline V gene. This CDR3 spans 14 amino acids. V lost 8 bases to trimming and J lost 4 bases; unmatched junction nucleotides: 1. The CDR3 bases are TGTGCCAGCCGGACTAGCGGGGGGTACAATGAGCAGTTCTTC. Translation gives CASRTSGGYNEQFF.

This clone was counted between two and nine times. This chain links TRBV9 with TRBJ1-1; D is unresolved. The CDR3 spans 13 residues. Germline V gives CDR1 SGDLS, CDR2 YYNGEE. The V and J ends lost 0 bases and 4 bases respectively, with 7 bases between them. The CDR3 here is CASSVGYSTEAFF. In DNA form, the CDR3 reads TGTGCCAGCAGCGTAGGTTATTCCACTGAAGCTTTCTTT.

This clone has a single count. The chain is built from TRBV9 and TRBJ2-7; the match to TRBD2 covers 9 bases. J gave up 3 bases and V 2 bases, and 6 bases lay outside the gene matches. CDR1 and CDR2 (germline): SGDLS, YYNGEE. The CDR3 covers 15 residues. The CDR3 spells CASSVLGLAYYEQYF. CDR3 sequence (DNA): TGTGCCAGCAGCGTCTTGGGACTAGCCTACTACGAGCAGTACTTC. The complete variable domain, with remaining parts taken from reference TRBV9 and TRBJ2-7, reads DSGVTQTPKHLITATGQRVTLRCSPRSGDLSVYWYQQSLDQGLQFLIQYYNGEERAKGNILERFSAQQFPDLHSELNLSSLELGDSALYFCASSVLGLAYYEQYFGPGTRLTVT.

This chain links TRBV19 with TRBJ2-1; D perhaps matches TRBD2 (6 bases). CDR1 is LNHDA, CDR2 SQIVND, per germline (reference sequence). With 5 bases removed from V and 8 bases from J, the gap between germline ends came to 10 bases. The CDR3 runs to 12 residues. Here the CDR3 DNA reads TGTGCCAGTAGTGTAGCGGTGGATGAGCAGTTCTTC. Translated: CASSVAVDEQFF.